Given below is one TCR beta chain in context. What it binds is not known. Per germline, CDR1 MNHEY and CDR2 SMNVEV (reference sequence). This CDR3 contains 14 residues. Trimming took 5 bases from V and 1 from J; bases not matched to a gene: 4. This specimen comes from a study of T cell responses to AZD1222 COVID-19 vaccine. Study findings and constraints: At baseline, just 6 or 7 AZD1222 recipients tested seropositive. Clonal diversity may have been underestimated in mostly white British donors. Within unmutated variant regions lay the reported targets of nearly half of spike-specific TCRs. Vaccine-associated CD4 TCRs spanned spike, dominant at 160-218 and 743-854.

The method was immunoSEQ multiplex PCR; TCRdb's version includes in-frame clones alone and lacks a portion of them. The sample contains about 120,000 clones, approximately 90% of which appear only once. This receptor was taken from an adult who received the MenACWY meningococcal vaccine as a control. The chain joins TRBV27 to TRBJ1-1; TRBD1 aligns across 7 bases. This specimen was peripheral blood, taken 28 days after the second dose of the MenACWY control vaccine. The CDR3 DNA reads as TGTGCCAGCAGTCCACAGGGGTCGAACACTGAAGCTTTCTTT. This translates into CASSPQGSNTEAFF.